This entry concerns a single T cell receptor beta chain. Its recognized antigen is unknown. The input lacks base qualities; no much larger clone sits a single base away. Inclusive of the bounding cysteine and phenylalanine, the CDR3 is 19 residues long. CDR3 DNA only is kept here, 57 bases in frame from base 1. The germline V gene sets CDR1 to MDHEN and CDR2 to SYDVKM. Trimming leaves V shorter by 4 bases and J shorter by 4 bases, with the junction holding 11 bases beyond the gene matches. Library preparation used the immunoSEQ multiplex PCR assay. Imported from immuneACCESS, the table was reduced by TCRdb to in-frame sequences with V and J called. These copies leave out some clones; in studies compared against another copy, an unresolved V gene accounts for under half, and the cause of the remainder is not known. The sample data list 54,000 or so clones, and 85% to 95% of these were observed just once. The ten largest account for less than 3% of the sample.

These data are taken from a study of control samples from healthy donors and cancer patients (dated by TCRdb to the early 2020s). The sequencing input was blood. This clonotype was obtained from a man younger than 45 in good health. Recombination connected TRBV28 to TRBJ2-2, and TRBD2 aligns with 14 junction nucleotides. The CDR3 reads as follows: CASSSRLAGGRSGTGELFF. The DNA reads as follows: TGTGCCAGCAGTTCCCGACTAGCGGGAGGGCGTTCGGGCACCGGGGAGCTGTTTTTT.